The clone carrying this TCR beta chain was picked up many times. This CDR3 spans 13 amino acids. Germline V gene lookup returns CDR1 MNHEY and CDR2 SMNVEV (reference sequence). The V gene lost 5 bases and the J gene lost 6 bases, with 11 bases spanning the gap. The time point is: newly diagnosed GD, antithyroid drugs for less than 3 months. PBMC-extracted RNA yielded the TCR library. CDR3-region Arm-PCR and iRepertoire HTBI primers produced the TCR beta libraries. TCRdb reanalysed the multiplex PCR reads using MiXCR and keeps one entry per CDR3 protein. The sample has a few hundred thousand distinct CDR3 sequences, 12% seen once. This entry comes from a study of regulatory T cells in long-lasting Graves disease. Overall study: For a period under 3 months, newly diagnosed Graves' patients had taken antithyroid drugs.

The same data also went into a second study, on T cells in Graves' hyperthyroidism and ophthalmopathy. According to that study: Primed by the HTBI set, a first-round RT-PCR was run on the TCR CDR3.

The sequencing here drew on peripheral blood mononuclear cells (PBMCs), taken at new diagnosis, from a patient treated with antithyroid drugs. The receptor's source is a woman aged 18 to 35 with Graves disease. This sequence joins TRBV27 and TRBJ2-1, with unresolved D. CDR3 DNA: TGTGCCAGCAGTCTACGCCCCTTCAATGAGCAGTTCTTC. Translation: CASSLRPFNEQFF.